This T cell receptor beta chain was identified during a study of blood T cell repertoires in COVID-19 (dated by TCRdb to 2019 to 2021). About the study as a whole: The collaborator samples originated in the United States, Italy and Spain and spanned the acute and convalescent phases of COVID-19. The material from the prospective study consisted of cDNA or gDNA derived from T cells, B-cell-depleted T cells, or PBMCs. Subjects who had been exposed to COVID-19, were actively infected with it, or had recovered from it provided the deeply sampled blood TCRbeta repertoires that made up the dataset. A freely available public database, intended as a resource for researchers studying the immune response to SARS-CoV-2, is where the repertoires were released. Samples were obtained from the ongoing ImmuneRACE study (first 160 participants) and from over 1,000 subjects provided by 6 global collaborators. Nearly every sample came with metadata listing a de-identified subject ID, COVID-19 status, age in years and sex. Where available, HLA class I and class II types were taken from metadata supplied by the sample provider and were not determined by assay-based typing.

TCRbeta CDR3 regions were amplified from genomic DNA using the immunoSEQ Assay, a bias-controlled multiplex PCR. As for how the authors treated the data: The number of nucleated cells in each sample was estimated from the amplification of reference gene primers within the assay. To quantify the absolute abundance of each unique TCRbeta CDR3 rearrangement, sequence reads were collapsed and filtered. For each sample, productive Simpson clonality was calculated as the square root of Simpson's diversity index over productive rearrangements. Entries here come from immuneACCESS through TCRdb and include only in-frame sequences with V and J called. Some clones fail to appear in such tables; in the studies checked, an unresolved V gene covers under half of the shortfall, and the cause of the remainder is unknown. V and J calls plus clone size are reproduced from that table; the DNA served to infer D and trimming. The sample profile shows 70,000 to 95,000 clones; 75% to 90% of them were found once. Less than 15% of the sample goes to the ten largest clones.

What the authors observed across the whole study: How much clinical and demographic metadata was included differed by source and by participant, and the metadata was provided uncurated.

Whole blood was collected in K2EDTA tubes by collaborating institutions according to the institutions' own protocols. For TCRbeta analysis, collaborator samples were shipped as frozen whole blood, as isolated PBMCs, or as DNA extracted from either sample type. Comment on this clone: It lacks a known antigen. Base qualities are missing; no much larger clone stands one base away.

The CDR3 spans 14 residues, from the cysteine through the phenylalanine. The read is trimmed to its CDR3 DNA, 42 bases read in frame from base 1. Trimming costs V 1 base and J 0 bases, and their ends lie 6 bases apart. CDR1 MGHDK and CDR2 SYGVNS were looked up in the germline V gene. This receptor was taken from a human donor in a cohort sampled during active COVID-19. The sequenced material came from peripheral blood. The receptor chain draws on TRBV25-1 and TRBJ1-1; the D segment cannot be called with confidence. CDR3 reads: CASSEFNLNTEAFF. The nucleotide sequence is TGTGCCAGCAGTGAATTCAATTTGAACACTGAAGCTTTCTTT.